Listed below are T cell receptor beta chains from one sample, sequenced in a study of blood T cells in healthy people across ages. TCRdb reanalysed the 5' RACE reads using MiXCR and keeps one entry per CDR3 protein. The sample lists 1,500,000 or so distinct CDR3 sequences, approximately 59% seen once, with 5.5% to 8% in the top ten. The specimen was blood. The receptor source for this set is a man in his late teens or twenties in good health. Each CDR3 is given with its conserved first and last residue. The order of the fields is V gene, D gene, J gene, clone size, CDR3 DNA, CDR3 protein. D genes are given only for firm matches. Where a row states a size, it is once, few, many or the class of an expanded clone; other rows omit it.

TRBV20-1,-,TRBJ2-7,few,TGCAGTGCTAGAGATGGAAGTCGCGAGCAGTACTTC,CSARDGSREQYF
TRBV5-1,-,TRBJ1-6,-,TGCGCCAGCAGCTTGGACAGGGCGACAAATTCACCCCTCCACTTT,CASSLDRATNSPLHF
TRBV21-1,-,TRBJ1-1,-,TGTGCCAGCAGCAGCAACAGGGGGCGCACTGAAGCTTTCTTT,CASSSNRGRTEAFF
TRBV7-2,-,TRBJ1-4,-,TGTGCCAGCAGCTTAGCCGGGGTCGGAGAAAAACTGTTTTTT,CASSLAGVGEKLFF
TRBV28,-,TRBJ2-6,-,TGTGCCAGCAGTTTTGGTGGGGTCAACGTCCCGACTTTC,CASSFGGVNVPTF
TRBV2,-,TRBJ1-1,few,TGTGCCACCGGGTACACTGAAGCTTTCTTT,CATGYTEAFF
TRBV5-1,-,TRBJ2-5,-,TGCGCCAGCAGCGTTCCCTGGGAGGAGACCCAGTACTTC,CASSVPWEETQYF
TRBV11-2,-,TRBJ2-1,-,TGTGCCAGCAGCTCCTTAGTGCCCGGGAATGAGCAGTTCTTC,CASSSLVPGNEQFF
TRBV6-6,-,TRBJ2-5,few,TGTGCCAGCAGTTACGTTCAGTATTCGGTCGAGACCCAGTACTTC,CASSYVQYSVETQYF
TRBV10-3,-,TRBJ2-7,-,TGTGCCACGACGGGGTTTGGACCAATGGCCTACGAGCAGTACTTC,CATTGFGPMAYEQYF
TRBV20-1,-,TRBJ2-7,-,TGCAGTGCTCCTGAAACCTACGAGCAGTACTTC,CSAPETYEQYF
TRBV5-1,TRBD2,TRBJ2-7,once,TGCGCCAGCAGCCTCTCATCGGCGGGAGCGGGATACGAGCAGTACTTC,CASSLSSAGAGYEQYF
TRBV29-1,-,TRBJ2-3,-,TGCAGCGGTTTACGAGATACGCAGTATTTT,CSGLRDTQYF
TRBV18,TRBD1,TRBJ1-5,-,TGTGCCAGCACGACTGGACAGGCGGACCAGCATTTT,CASTTGQADQHF
TRBV30,TRBD1,TRBJ2-1,-,TGTGCCTGGGATACCGGGACAGGGAGAGATGAGCAGTTCTTC,CAWDTGTGRDEQFF
TRBV7-8,TRBD2,TRBJ2-3,-,TGTGCCAGCAGCTTACCAGCGGGGGGGGGTAGCGCAGATACGCAGTATTTT,CASSLPAGGGSADTQYF
TRBV5-1,-,TRBJ2-6,-,TGCGCCAGCAGCTTGCGGGGGACCTCTGGGGCCAACGTCCTGACTTTC,CASSLRGTSGANVLTF
TRBV10-2,TRBD2,TRBJ2-4,-,TGCGCCACCCTAATAGCGGGAGGAACCAAAAACATTCAGTACTTC,CATLIAGGTKNIQYF
TRBV3-1,-,TRBJ1-5,-,TGTGCCAGCAGCCAGGGGGCGGGAGGCAATCAGCCCCAGCATTTT,CASSQGAGGNQPQHF
TRBV4-3,-,TRBJ2-7,many,TGCGCCAGCAGCCAAGATGCCCGGGGAACAGGCGAGCAGTACTTC,CASSQDARGTGEQYF
TRBV5-5,-,TRBJ2-5,few,TGTGCCAGCAGCTTGGAAACGAGGACAGAAAAGAAAGAGACCCAGTACTTC,CASSLETRTEKKETQYF
TRBV2,-,TRBJ1-1,-,TGTGCCAGCAGGGCCCAGGCGGAAATTACTGAAGCTTTCTTT,CASRAQAEITEAFF
TRBV7-9,-,TRBJ2-5,few,TGTGCCAGCAGCTCCCAAGATGCAGGGGTAAAAGAGACCCAGTACTTC,CASSSQDAGVKETQYF
TRBV20-1,-,TRBJ1-2,-,TGCAGTGCTTGGGGGTGGATTGGCTACACCTTC,CSAWGWIGYTF
TRBV15,-,TRBJ1-5,-,TGTGCCACCAGCTTTGGGGGGGGCAGACAGCCCCAGCATTTT,CATSFGGGRQPQHF
TRBV29-1,-,TRBJ1-1,once,TGCAGCGTTGTTGGGCCTGAAGCTTTCTTT,CSVVGPEAFF
TRBV3-1,-,TRBJ2-2,-,TGTGCCAGCAGCACCGGGCCGAGGGGGGGCACCGGGGAGCTGTTTTTT,CASSTGPRGGTGELFF
TRBV3-1,-,TRBJ2-2,-,TGTGCCAGCAGCCAATTTGGGGGGAACACCGGGGAGCTGTTTTTT,CASSQFGGNTGELFF
TRBV6-5,-,TRBJ1-1,-,TGTGCCAGCAGTTACTCTAGTGTGAACACTGAAGCTTTCTTT,CASSYSSVNTEAFF
TRBV4-3,TRBD1,TRBJ2-1,few,TGCGCCAGCAGCCCGGGGGCGGACAGGGGGCAGGAGCAGTTCTTC,CASSPGADRGQEQFF
TRBV15,-,TRBJ2-7,-,TGTGCCACCAGCAGAGAGGCCACGTTCGAGCAGTACTTC,CATSREATFEQYF
TRBV29-1,-,TRBJ2-5,few,TGCAGCGTTGGGAGGAAGCAAGAGACCCAGTACTTC,CSVGRKQETQYF
TRBV7-9,-,TRBJ1-2,few,TGTGCCAGCAGCTTAACGAACAGTTTTAACTATGGCTACACCTTC,CASSLTNSFNYGYTF
TRBV18,TRBD2,TRBJ2-7,few,TGTGCCAGCTCACCAACTAGCGGGACCATCGAGCAGTACTTC,CASSPTSGTIEQYF